This T cell receptor beta chain stems from a study of cytomegalovirus exposure and HLA in healthy donors. Primers: 60 Vbeta forward and 13 Jbeta reverse. Method: immunoSEQ multiplex PCR; TCRdb's copy keeps in-frame clones and lacks some. The sample has roughly 80,000 clones, roughly two thirds seen once. Study findings and constraints: A later analysis found most CMV-associated TCR beta chains apparently HLA-restricted.

The CDR3 totals 18 residues. V shed 5 bases, J shed 4 bases, and the junction held 14 bases outside the gene matches. The germline V gene encodes CDR1 MDHEN and CDR2 SYDVKM. In its sample, this clone was seen once. Its antigen is as yet unknown. This receptor was identified in a woman aged 50 to 60 in good health and CMV-seropositive. Sequenced material: PBMCs. This chain uses TRBV28 with TRBJ2-5; 12 bases map to TRBD2. The CDR3 sequence is CASSPQLAGGGLRETQYF. As DNA, the CDR3 is TGTGCCAGCAGTCCTCAACTAGCGGGGGGCGGATTGAGAGAGACCCAGTACTTC.